This TCR beta chain was obtained from a study of human T cells and chemical hapten exposure. In germline, CDR1 is LNHDA, CDR2 SQIVND (reference sequence). J was trimmed by 0 bases and V by 6 bases; bases with no gene match: 6. CDR3 size: 15 residues. Noted time point: pre-sensitization, week 0. Treatment denoted: therapeutic diphenylcyclopropenone sensitization with weekly scalp DPC. In TCRdb, the RACE reads were re-called with MiXCR into one record per CDR3 protein. Altogether around 330,000 distinct CDR3 sequences are present, about 5.4% being singletons, with the ten largest covering approximately 8.2%.

The TCR comes from a woman aged 18 to 35 with alopecia areata. Some clones in this sample may be carry-over from other donors' samples. Sequenced material: whole blood, taken in connection with sensitization to the hapten diphenylcyclopropenone (DPC). The chain combines TRBV19 with TRBJ1-2, with 8 bases matching TRBD1. The CDR3: CASSNRGQANYGYTF. CDR3 coding DNA: TGTGCCAGTAGCAACCGGGGACAGGCTAACTATGGCTACACCTTC.